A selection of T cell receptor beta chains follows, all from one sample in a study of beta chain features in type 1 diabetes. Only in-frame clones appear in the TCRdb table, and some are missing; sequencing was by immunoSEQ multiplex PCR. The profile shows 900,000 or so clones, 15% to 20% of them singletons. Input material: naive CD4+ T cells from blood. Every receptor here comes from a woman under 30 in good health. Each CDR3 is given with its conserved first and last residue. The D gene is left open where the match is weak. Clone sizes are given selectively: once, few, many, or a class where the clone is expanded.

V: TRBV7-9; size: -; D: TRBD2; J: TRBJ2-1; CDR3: CASSPSKRETSYNEQFF; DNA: TGTGCCAGCAGCCCATCCAAGCGGGAAACCTCCTACAATGAGCAGTTCTTC
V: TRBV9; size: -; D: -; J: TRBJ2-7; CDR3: CASSVRGSSYEQYF; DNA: TGTGCCAGCAGCGTAAGAGGGAGCTCCTACGAGCAGTACTTC
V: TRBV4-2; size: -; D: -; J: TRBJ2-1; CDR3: CASSRLLQGGIDEQFF; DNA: TGTGCCAGCAGCCGCCTACTACAGGGTGGTATTGATGAGCAGTTCTTC
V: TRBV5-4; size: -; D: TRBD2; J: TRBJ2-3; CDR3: CASSLAASGSSRTDTQYF; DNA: TGTGCCAGCAGCTTGGCGGCTAGCGGGAGTTCTCGCACAGATACGCAGTATTTT
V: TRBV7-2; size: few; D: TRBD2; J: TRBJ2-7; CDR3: CASSPGLAAFSYEQYF; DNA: TGTGCCAGCAGCCCAGGGCTAGCGGCTTTCTCCTACGAGCAGTACTTC
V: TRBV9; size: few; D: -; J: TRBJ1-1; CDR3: CASSLRPEAFF; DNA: TGTGCCAGCAGCCTGAGGCCGGAAGCTTTCTTT
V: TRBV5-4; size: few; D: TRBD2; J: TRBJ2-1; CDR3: CASSLGTSRYNEQFF; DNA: TGTGCCAGCAGCTTGGGGACTAGCAGATACAATGAGCAGTTCTTC
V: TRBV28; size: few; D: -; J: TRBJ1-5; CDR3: CASSFVDAAQPQHF; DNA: TGTGCCAGCAGTTTCGTGGATGCTGCTCAGCCCCAGCATTTT
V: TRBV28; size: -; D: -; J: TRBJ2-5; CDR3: CASSFLQPQETQYF; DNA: TGTGCCAGCAGTTTCTTACAGCCTCAAGAGACCCAGTACTTC
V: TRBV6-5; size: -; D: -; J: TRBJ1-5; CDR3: CASSYSSSNQPQHF; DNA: TGTGCCAGCAGTTACTCGAGCAGCAATCAGCCCCAGCATTTT
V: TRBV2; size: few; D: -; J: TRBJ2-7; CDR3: CASGTYEQYF; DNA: TGTGCCAGCGGTACTTACGAGCAGTACTTC
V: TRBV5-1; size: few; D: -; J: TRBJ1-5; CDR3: CASSLQGGNVSPQHF; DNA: TGCGCCAGCAGCTTGCAGGGTGGCAACGTGAGTCCCCAGCATTTT
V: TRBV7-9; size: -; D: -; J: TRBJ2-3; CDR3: CASRDNRGATDTQYF; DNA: TGTGCCAGCAGGGATAACCGGGGGGCCACAGATACGCAGTATTTT
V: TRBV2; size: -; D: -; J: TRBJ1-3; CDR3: CASKAGLSSGNTIYF; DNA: TGTGCCAGCAAGGCAGGTCTAAGCTCTGGAAACACCATATATTTT
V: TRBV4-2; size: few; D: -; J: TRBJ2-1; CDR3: CASSQDVRFNSYNEQFF; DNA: TGTGCCAGCAGCCAAGATGTCCGGTTTAACTCCTACAATGAGCAGTTCTTC
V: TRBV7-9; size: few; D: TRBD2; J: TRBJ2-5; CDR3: CASSLGAGGSQETQYF; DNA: TGTGCCAGCAGCTTAGGAGCGGGAGGGAGCCAAGAGACCCAGTACTTC
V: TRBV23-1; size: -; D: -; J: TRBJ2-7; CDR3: CASRPPQPTTYEQYF; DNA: TGCGCCAGCCGCCCCCCGCAACCTACTACCTACGAGCAGTACTTC
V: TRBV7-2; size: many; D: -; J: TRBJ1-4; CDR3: CASSQMVQGNEKLFF; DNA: TGTGCCAGCAGCCAGATGGTCCAGGGCAATGAAAAACTGTTTTTT
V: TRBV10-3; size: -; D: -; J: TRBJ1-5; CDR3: CAISDPRVEQPQHF; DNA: TGTGCCATCAGTGACCCCAGGGTGGAACAGCCCCAGCATTTT
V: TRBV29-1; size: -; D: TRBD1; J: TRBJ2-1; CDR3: CSVIQGRKSSYNEQFF; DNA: TGCAGCGTTATACAGGGGAGAAAGAGCTCCTACAATGAGCAGTTCTTC
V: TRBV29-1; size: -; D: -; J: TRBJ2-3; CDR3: CSVEGDRRTTDTQYF; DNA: TGCAGCGTTGAAGGAGACAGGCGGACCACAGATACGCAGTATTTT
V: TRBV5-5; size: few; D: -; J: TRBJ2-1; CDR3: CASSQPGRTRGNEQFF; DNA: TGTGCCAGCAGCCAGCCGGGACGCACTCGGGGCAATGAGCAGTTCTTC
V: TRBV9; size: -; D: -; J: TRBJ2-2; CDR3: CASSGISSRELFF; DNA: TGTGCCAGCAGCGGCATAAGTTCCCGGGAGCTGTTTTTT
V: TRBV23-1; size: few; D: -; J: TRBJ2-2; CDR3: CASSHVQTVRGPGELFF; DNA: TGCGCCAGCAGTCACGTTCAGACAGTTAGGGGTCCCGGGGAGCTGTTTTTT
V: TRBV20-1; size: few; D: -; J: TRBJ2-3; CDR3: CSATLTDTQYF; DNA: TGCAGTGCTACCCTCACAGATACGCAGTATTTT
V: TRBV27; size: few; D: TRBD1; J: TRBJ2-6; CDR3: CASRVTGVEPYWSGANVLTF; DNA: TGTGCCAGCAGAGTCACAGGGGTCGAGCCGTATTGGTCTGGGGCCAACGTCCTGACTTTC
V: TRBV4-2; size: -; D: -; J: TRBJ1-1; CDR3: CASSQGGRENTEAFF; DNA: TGTGCCAGCAGCCAAGGAGGCAGGGAGAACACTGAAGCTTTCTTT
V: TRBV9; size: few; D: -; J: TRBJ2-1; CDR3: CASSVGPRPLSSYNEQFF; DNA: TGTGCCAGCAGCGTAGGGCCCAGACCTCTCAGCTCCTACAATGAGCAGTTCTTC
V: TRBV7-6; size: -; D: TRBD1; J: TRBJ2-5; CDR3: CASSKHGQAGQETQYF; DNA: TGTGCCAGCAGCAAGCATGGACAGGCCGGACAAGAGACCCAGTACTTC
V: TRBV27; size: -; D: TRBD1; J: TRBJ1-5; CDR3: CTSGTGADQPQHF; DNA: TGTACCAGCGGAACAGGGGCCGATCAGCCCCAGCATTTT
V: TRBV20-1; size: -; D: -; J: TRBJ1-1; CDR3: CSASKNTEAFF; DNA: TGCAGTGCTAGTAAGAACACTGAAGCTTTCTTT
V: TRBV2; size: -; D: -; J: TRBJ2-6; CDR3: CASSAPTGANVLTF; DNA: TGTGCCAGCAGTGCCCCCACTGGGGCCAACGTCCTGACTTTC
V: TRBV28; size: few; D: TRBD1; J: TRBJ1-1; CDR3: CASSLTRTGMNTEAFF; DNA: TGTGCCAGCAGTTTGACCCGGACAGGGATGAACACTGAAGCTTTCTTT
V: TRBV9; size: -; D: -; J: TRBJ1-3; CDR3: CASSVGDSSSGNTIYF; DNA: TGTGCCAGCAGCGTAGGCGACAGCTCCTCTGGAAACACCATATATTTT
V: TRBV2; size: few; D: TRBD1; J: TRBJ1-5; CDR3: CASSPDRTGGNQPQHF; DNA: TGTGCCAGCAGCCCCGACCGGACAGGGGGCAATCAGCCCCAGCATTTT
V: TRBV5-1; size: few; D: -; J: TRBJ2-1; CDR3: CASSLVAENNEQFF; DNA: TGCGCCAGCAGCTTGGTCGCGGAGAACAATGAGCAGTTCTTC
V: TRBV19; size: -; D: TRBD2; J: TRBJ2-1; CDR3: CASSISGSAHNEQFF; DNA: TGTGCCAGTAGTATTAGCGGGAGTGCCCACAATGAGCAGTTCTTC
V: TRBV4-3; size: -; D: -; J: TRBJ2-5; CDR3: CASSQDIWGGWETQYF; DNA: TGCGCCAGCAGCCAAGATATTTGGGGTGGATGGGAGACCCAGTACTTC
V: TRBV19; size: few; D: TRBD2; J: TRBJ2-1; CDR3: CASRNLAGLNEQFF; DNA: TGTGCCAGTAGAAATCTAGCGGGACTCAATGAGCAGTTCTTC
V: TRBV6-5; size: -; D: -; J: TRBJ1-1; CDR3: CASSYGTGIGAFF; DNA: TGTGCCAGCAGTTACGGAACAGGGATAGGAGCTTTCTTT
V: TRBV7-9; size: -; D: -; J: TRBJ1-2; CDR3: CASSQLTGRYGYTF; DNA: TGTGCCAGCAGCCAACTCACAGGGAGGTATGGCTACACCTTC
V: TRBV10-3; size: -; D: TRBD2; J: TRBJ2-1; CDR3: CAISDVAGTSGNNEQFF; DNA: TGTGCCATCAGTGACGTGGCCGGGACTAGCGGAAACAATGAGCAGTTCTTC
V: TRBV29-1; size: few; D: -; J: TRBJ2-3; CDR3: CSVKGRITDTQYF; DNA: TGCAGCGTTAAAGGGCGAATCACAGATACGCAGTATTTT
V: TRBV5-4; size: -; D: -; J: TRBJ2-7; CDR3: CASRENSLAIGEQYF; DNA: TGTGCCAGCAGGGAGAACTCTTTGGCGATCGGCGAGCAGTACTTC
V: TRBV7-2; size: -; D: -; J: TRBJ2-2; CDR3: CASSRTGTAGELFF; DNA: TGTGCCAGCAGCCGAACCGGTACCGCCGGGGAGCTGTTTTTT
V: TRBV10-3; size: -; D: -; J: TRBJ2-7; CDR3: CAISSDPLYEQYF; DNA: TGTGCCATCAGTTCCGATCCGCTCTACGAGCAGTACTTC
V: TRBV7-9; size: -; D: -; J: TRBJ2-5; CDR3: CASSPRVISETQYF; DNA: TGTGCCAGCAGTCCAAGAGTAATCAGCGAGACCCAGTACTTC
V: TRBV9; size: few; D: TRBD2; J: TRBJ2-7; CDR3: CASSADPVKLAVEQYF; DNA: TGTGCCAGCAGCGCCGACCCGGTAAAACTAGCGGTTGAACAGTACTTC
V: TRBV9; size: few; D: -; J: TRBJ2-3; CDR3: CASSATRSADTQYF; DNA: TGTGCCAGCAGCGCGACCCGATCCGCAGATACGCAGTATTTT
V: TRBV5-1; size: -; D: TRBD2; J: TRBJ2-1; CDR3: CASSWGGLNRNEQFF; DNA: TGCGCCAGCAGTTGGGGAGGGCTAAACCGCAATGAGCAGTTCTTC
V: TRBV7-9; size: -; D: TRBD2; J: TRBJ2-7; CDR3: CASSPRAGVYEQYF; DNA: TGTGCCAGCAGCCCCAGAGCGGGAGTGTACGAGCAGTACTTC
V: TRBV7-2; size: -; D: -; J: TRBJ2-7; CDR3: CASSLVAESSYEQYF; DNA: TGTGCCAGCAGCTTAGTAGCGGAAAGCTCCTACGAGCAGTACTTC
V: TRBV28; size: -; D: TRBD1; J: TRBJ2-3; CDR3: CASSWRTGGDTDTQYF; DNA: TGTGCCAGCAGCTGGCGGACAGGGGGTGACACAGATACGCAGTATTTT
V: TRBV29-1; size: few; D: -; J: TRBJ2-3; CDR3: CSAASSSDTQYF; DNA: TGCAGCGCCGCTTCTAGCTCAGATACGCAGTATTTT
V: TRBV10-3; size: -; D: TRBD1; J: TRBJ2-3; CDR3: CAISVTGDSTDTQYF; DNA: TGTGCCATCAGCGTGACAGGGGACAGCACAGATACGCAGTATTTT